The 7 T cell receptor beta chains presented below share a single source sample, sequenced in a study of T-cell reconstitution after alpha-beta-depleted transplantation in children. Preparing the TCRbeta library involved the use of unique molecular identifiers. TCRdb processed the PCR reads anew with MiXCR; each CDR3 protein has one entry. Of about 76,000 distinct CDR3 sequences listed, 13% to 15% are singletons. This material consisted of PBMCs, mostly from graft donor cells, taken 180 days after TCRalphabeta/CD19-depleted stem cell transplant. The source of these receptors is a male patient aged 2-15 years who had a stem cell transplant for acute lymphoblastic leukemia, so the T cells may come from the graft donor.

This clonotype was found a few times. This chain connects TRBV6-6 to TRBJ1-4; D remains unclear. Trimming shortened V by 7 bases and J by 5 bases, and 11 bases separated the two germline ends. Germline V lookup: CDR1 MNHNY, CDR2 SVGAGI (reference sequence). This CDR3 spans 13 amino acids. The CDR3 DNA sequence: TGTGCCAGCATGTCACAGCCGAATGAAAAACTGTTTTTT. This translates into CASMSQPNEKLFF.

This clonotype was seen only a few times. The V call is TRBV20-1, the J call TRBJ2-5, with a tentative D call TRBD1 (5 bases). V was cut by 0 bases and J by 4 bases, with 12 bases left in between. CDR1 is DFQATT, CDR2 SNEGSKA, per germline (reference sequence). This CDR3 comprises 14 residues. The CDR3 DNA is TGCAGTGCTAGAGATCCGAGACAGAGAGAGACCCAGTACTTC. Translation: CSARDPRQRETQYF.

The chain joins TRBV20-1 to TRBJ2-1; D not resolved. This CDR3 has 15 amino acids. Germline CDR1 is DFQATT and CDR2 is SNEGSKA (reference sequence). Between the trimmed V and J ends, which lost 6 bases and 0 bases, there was a span of 15 bases. The CDR3 DNA is TGCAGTGCCCAGCTAGGGCAGCTCTCCTACAATGAGCAGTTCTTC. Protein sequence: CSAQLGQLSYNEQFF.

This clonotype was detected only a few times. V gene TRBV6-5 combines with J gene TRBJ1-4, with TRBD1 as a possible D gene (6 bases). The germline V and J ends were trimmed by 8 bases and 6 bases, with 10 bases remaining between them. The CDR3 length is 12 residues. Germline CDR1 MNHEY, CDR2 SVGAGI. The CDR3 spells CASGGGDEKLFF. In nucleotides, the CDR3 is TGTGCCAGCGGGGGCGGAGATGAAAAACTGTTTTTT.

This clonotype has a handful of counts. The gene calls are TRBV28 and TRBJ2-1; 14 positions match TRBD2. The V and J ends lost 4 bases and 7 bases, in that order; junction bases with no gene match: 9. Germline CDR1 and CDR2: MDHEN and SYDVKM. CDR3 length: 17 amino acids. The chain's CDR3 is CASSSQGLAGGRNEQFF. The CDR3 region has the DNA TGTGCCAGCAGTTCCCAAGGACTAGCGGGAGGACGGAATGAGCAGTTCTTC.

The gene calls are TRBV6-5 and TRBJ2-2; no clear D. This CDR3 spans 13 amino acids. Trimming took off 2 bases at V and 5 bases at J, with 6 bases between the two ends. The V gene's germline CDR1 is MNHEY and CDR2 SVGAGI. The CDR3 nucleotides are TGTGCCAGCAGTTACGTAGCAACCGGGGAGCTGTTTTTT. Its protein is CASSYVATGELFF.

The V gene is TRBV12-3 or TRBV12-4, the J gene TRBJ2-7, with 9 bases lining up with TRBD1. There are 14 residues in the CDR3. J was trimmed by 6 bases and V by 3 bases; bases with no gene match: 6. Here the CDR3 reads CASSLGTGPLEQYF. As DNA, the CDR3 is TGTGCCAGCAGTTTGGGGACAGGGCCCCTCGAGCAGTACTTC.